The entry below describes one T cell receptor (beta chain). The sample originates from a study of PD-L1 blockade in urothelial cancer. This sample's time point: pretreatment peripheral blood. Assay: immunoSEQ multiplex PCR; the TCRdb copy retains only in-frame clones and omits some. The repertoire holds about 39,000 clones, with 91% as singletons. V shed 3 bases and J 0 bases; nucleotides not matched to a gene: 9. There are 17 residues in the CDR3. Germline loops: CDR1 SGDLS, CDR2 YYNGEE. V is TRBV9 and J is TRBJ1-1; 9 nucleotides line up with TRBD1. The source is a woman aged 60-75 years with urothelial cancer. Source: PBMCs, taken around atezolizumab (anti-PD-L1) treatment. CDR3 sequence reads: CASSATGGGYMNTEAFF. The CDR3 DNA sequence: TGTGCCAGCAGCGCAACAGGGGGCGGGTACATGAACACTGAAGCTTTCTTT.